The rows below give T cell receptor beta chains drawn from one sample of a study of PD-1 blockade in classical Hodgkin lymphoma. The assay was immunoSEQ multiplex PCR, and TCRdb's table has in-frame clones only and misses some. The sample lists 10,000 to 15,000 clones; almost 90% were seen once. This material consisted of CD4+ T cells from blood, taken at baseline. The source is a human donor with classical Hodgkin lymphoma. Each CDR3 is given with its conserved first and last residue. The D gene is left open where the match is weak. Expanded clones are given a class, and other clones once, few, many or no size at all.

J: TRBJ1-6; V: TRBV28; size: -; D: TRBD1; DNA: TGTGCCAGCAGTTTTCGGGACAGGGCTGGTTCACCCCTCCACTTT; CDR3: CASSFRDRAGSPLHF
J: TRBJ2-2; V: TRBV28; size: -; D: TRBD1; DNA: TGTGCCAGCAGTATGACAGGGTACACCGGGGAGCTGTTTTTT; CDR3: CASSMTGYTGELFF
J: TRBJ2-3; V: TRBV27; size: -; D: -; DNA: TGTGCCAGCAATCCAAGATACGGATACGCCGATACGCAGTATTTT; CDR3: CASNPRYGYADTQYF
J: TRBJ2-7; V: TRBV9; size: -; D: TRBD2; DNA: TGTGCCAGCAGCGTAACTGCAGCGGGAGGTGGAACCTACGAGCAGTACTTC; CDR3: CASSVTAAGGGTYEQYF
J: TRBJ1-2; V: TRBV19; size: few; D: -; DNA: TGTGCCAGTAGTATTGGCTATGGCTACACCTTC; CDR3: CASSIGYGYTF
J: TRBJ1-3; V: TRBV6-1; size: -; D: -; DNA: TGTGCCAGCAGTGCACAACCCTCTGGAAACACCATATATTTT; CDR3: CASSAQPSGNTIYF
J: TRBJ1-1; V: TRBV2; size: -; D: -; DNA: TGTGCCAGCAGTGCCGAAACCATGAACACTGAAGCTTTCTTT; CDR3: CASSAETMNTEAFF
J: TRBJ2-5; V: TRBV7-9; size: few; D: -; DNA: TGTGCCAGCAGCTTGTGGGGCAGGGATGAGACCCAGTACTTC; CDR3: CASSLWGRDETQYF
J: TRBJ2-7; V: TRBV14; size: once; D: -; DNA: TGTGCCAGCAGCCTTAGCGGAGCCTCCTACGAGCAGTACTTC; CDR3: CASSLSGASYEQYF
J: TRBJ2-7; V: TRBV11-1; size: -; D: -; DNA: TGTGCCAGCAGCTTAGTGGGGGGATTAATCCACGAGCAGTACTTC; CDR3: CASSLVGGLIHEQYF
J: TRBJ2-3; V: TRBV5-6; size: -; D: TRBD2; DNA: TGTGCCAGCAGCCGTAGCACTAGCGGGGGGACAGATACGCAGTATTTT; CDR3: CASSRSTSGGTDTQYF
J: TRBJ2-5; V: TRBV5-1; size: -; D: -; DNA: TGCGCCAGCAGCTCCGGACGGCCACAAGAGACCCAGTACTTC; CDR3: CASSSGRPQETQYF
J: TRBJ2-5; V: TRBV18; size: -; D: -; DNA: TGTGCCAGCTCACCAAGGGTTTTGGGGACCCAGTACTTC; CDR3: CASSPRVLGTQYF
J: TRBJ2-2; V: TRBV9; size: -; D: -; DNA: TGTGCCAGCAGCGTCCGGAACACCGGGGAGCTGTTTTTT; CDR3: CASSVRNTGELFF
J: TRBJ2-1; V: TRBV30; size: -; D: TRBD2; DNA: TGTGCCTGCCCCCGTCTAGCGGGAGCACCCAATGAGCAGTTCTTC; CDR3: CACPRLAGAPNEQFF
J: TRBJ2-1; V: TRBV6-6; size: once; D: -; DNA: TGTGCCAGCAGTTACTCGACCGTGGGAACTGGGTTCTTC; CDR3: CASSYSTVGTGFF
J: TRBJ2-7; V: TRBV19; size: -; D: TRBD1; DNA: TGTGCCAGTAGTACAGGGACAGGGTCCTACGAGCAGTACTTC; CDR3: CASSTGTGSYEQYF
J: TRBJ1-4; V: TRBV7-2; size: -; D: -; DNA: TGTGCCAGCAGCTTAGAACGGGTTAATGAAAAACTGTTTTTT; CDR3: CASSLERVNEKLFF
J: TRBJ2-1; V: TRBV18; size: -; D: -; DNA: TGTGCCAGCTTGGGGAATTACCTCGGATACAATGAGCAGTTCTTC; CDR3: CASLGNYLGYNEQFF
J: TRBJ1-2; V: TRBV5-8; size: -; D: -; DNA: TGTGCCAGCAGCCACAGCTTACAGGGAGGTGGCTACACCTTC; CDR3: CASSHSLQGGGYTF
J: TRBJ2-2; V: TRBV18; size: -; D: -; DNA: TGTGCCAGCTCACCACTCACCGGGGAGCTGTTTTTT; CDR3: CASSPLTGELFF
J: TRBJ2-2; V: TRBV10-1; size: -; D: -; DNA: TGCGCCAGCAGTGACAGCTTCCCGAACACCGGGGAGCTGTTTTTT; CDR3: CASSDSFPNTGELFF
J: TRBJ1-6; V: TRBV6-6; size: -; D: -; DNA: TGTGCCAGCAGTTACGGGGGGAGGGGGGAAGGAGCCCTCCACTTT; CDR3: CASSYGGRGEGALHF
J: TRBJ2-3; V: TRBV2; size: -; D: TRBD2; DNA: TGTGCCAGCAGGCCCGGGACTAGTTTTGCAGATACGCAGTATTTT; CDR3: CASRPGTSFADTQYF
J: TRBJ2-3; V: TRBV5-1; size: -; D: -; DNA: TGCGCCAGCAGCGAGCAGGACACAGATACGCAGTATTTT; CDR3: CASSEQDTDTQYF
J: TRBJ1-1; V: TRBV11-2; size: -; D: -; DNA: TGTGCCAGCAGCGACCATTTGAACACTGAAGCTTTCTTT; CDR3: CASSDHLNTEAFF
J: TRBJ2-1; V: TRBV4-2; size: -; D: TRBD1; DNA: TGTGCCAGCAGCCTAGAATCCACAGGGGGTGAGCAGTTCTTC; CDR3: CASSLESTGGEQFF
J: TRBJ2-7; V: TRBV6-1; size: -; D: -; DNA: TGTGCCAGCAGGAATGCCAGGACAGCCTACGAGCAGTACTTC; CDR3: CASRNARTAYEQYF
J: TRBJ1-3; V: TRBV6-5; size: few; D: -; DNA: TGTGCCAGCAGCTACAGGGATGGAAACACCATATATTTT; CDR3: CASSYRDGNTIYF
J: TRBJ2-5; V: TRBV18; size: -; D: -; DNA: TGTGCCAGCTCACCCCCCACAGGGAAAGAGACCCAGTACTTC; CDR3: CASSPPTGKETQYF
J: TRBJ2-1; V: TRBV18; size: -; D: TRBD2; DNA: TGTGCCAGCTCACACTGGACTAGCAGCTCCTACAATGAGCAGTTCTTC; CDR3: CASSHWTSSSYNEQFF
J: TRBJ1-2; V: TRBV28; size: -; D: -; DNA: TGTGCCAGCAGTTTAACACCGCCCCCGGGGGGCTACACCTTC; CDR3: CASSLTPPPGGYTF
J: TRBJ2-1; V: TRBV29-1; size: -; D: TRBD2; DNA: TGCAGCGCCCGACGGGGGGGGGATTACAATGAGCAGTTCTTC; CDR3: CSARRGGDYNEQFF
J: TRBJ2-1; V: TRBV6-1; size: -; D: -; DNA: TGTGCCAGCAGTGCAGACAGGAGCTCCTACAATGAGCAGTTCTTC; CDR3: CASSADRSSYNEQFF
J: TRBJ1-3; V: TRBV5-6; size: -; D: TRBD1; DNA: TGTGCCAGCAGCTTGGGACAGGGGGCCTCCGCTGGAAACACCATATATTTT; CDR3: CASSLGQGASAGNTIYF
J: TRBJ2-5; V: TRBV6-1; size: -; D: -; DNA: TGTGCCAGCAGTGAAGGGGGCTATACGAAAAGATGGGAGACCCAGTACTTC; CDR3: CASSEGGYTKRWETQYF
J: TRBJ1-2; V: TRBV2; size: -; D: -; DNA: TGTGCCAGCAGGGGGCAGGGTGGCTACACCTTC; CDR3: CASRGQGGYTF
J: TRBJ2-4; V: TRBV18; size: -; D: -; DNA: TGTGCCAGCTCACCTTCTGGCCCCGCCAGGGGAAAAAACATTCAGTACTTC; CDR3: CASSPSGPARGKNIQYF
J: TRBJ2-3; V: TRBV5-1; size: -; D: TRBD2; DNA: TGCGCCAGCAGCTTGGGTTTAAGCGGGGGGAACACAGATACGCAGTATTTT; CDR3: CASSLGLSGGNTDTQYF
J: TRBJ2-4; V: TRBV28; size: -; D: TRBD2; DNA: TGTGCCAGCAGTTTTGCGGGAGGCGCTTATGAAAACATTCAGTACTTC; CDR3: CASSFAGGAYENIQYF